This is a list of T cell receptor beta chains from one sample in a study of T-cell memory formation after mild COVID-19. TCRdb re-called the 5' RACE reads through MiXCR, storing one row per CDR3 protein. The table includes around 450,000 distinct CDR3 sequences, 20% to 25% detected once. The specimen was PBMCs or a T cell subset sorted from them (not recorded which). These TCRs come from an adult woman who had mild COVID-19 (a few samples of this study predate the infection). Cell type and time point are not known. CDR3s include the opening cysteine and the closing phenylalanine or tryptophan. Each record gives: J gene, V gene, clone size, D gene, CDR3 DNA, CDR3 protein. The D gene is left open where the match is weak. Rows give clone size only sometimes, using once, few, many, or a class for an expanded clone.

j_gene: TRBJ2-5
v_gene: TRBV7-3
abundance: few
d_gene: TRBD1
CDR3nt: TGTGCCAGCAGCTTAAGCGGGACAGGGACGGAGACCCAGTACTTC
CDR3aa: CASSLSGTGTETQYF

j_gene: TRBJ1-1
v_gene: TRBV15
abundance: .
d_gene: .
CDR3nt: TGTGCCACCAGCAGAGGCCCCAGGGAGATGAACACTGAAGCTTTCTTT
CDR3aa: CATSRGPREMNTEAFF

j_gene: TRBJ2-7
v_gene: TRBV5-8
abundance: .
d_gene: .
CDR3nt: TGTGCCAGCAGCTCGGTCCACGAGCAGTACTTC
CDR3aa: CASSSVHEQYF

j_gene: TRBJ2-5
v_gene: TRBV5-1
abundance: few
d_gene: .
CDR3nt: TGCGCCAGCATGGTTAGCGGCTACCAAGAGACCCAGTACTTC
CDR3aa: CASMVSGYQETQYF

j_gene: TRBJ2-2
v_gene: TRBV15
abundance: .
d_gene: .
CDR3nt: TGTGCCACCAGGGAAGGGCCCGGGGAGCTGTTTTTT
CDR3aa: CATREGPGELFF

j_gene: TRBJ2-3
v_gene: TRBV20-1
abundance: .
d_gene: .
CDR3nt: TGCAGTGCTAGAGATAAACGTCGGATAGTGGGAGATACGCAGTATTTT
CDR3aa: CSARDKRRIVGDTQYF

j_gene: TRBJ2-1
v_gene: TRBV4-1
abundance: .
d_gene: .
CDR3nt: TGCGCCAGCAGCCAAGAAGTCCCCCTCTACAATGAGCAGTTCTTC
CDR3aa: CASSQEVPLYNEQFF

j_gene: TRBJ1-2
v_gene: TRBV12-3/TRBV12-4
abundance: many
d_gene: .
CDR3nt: TGTGCCAGCAGTTTCACAGAGAACTATGGCTACACCTTC
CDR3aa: CASSFTENYGYTF

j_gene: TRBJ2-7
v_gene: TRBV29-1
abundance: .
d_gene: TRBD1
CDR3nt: TGCAGCGCCGGGGGACAGGCGGTCTACGAGCAGTACTTC
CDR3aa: CSAGGQAVYEQYF

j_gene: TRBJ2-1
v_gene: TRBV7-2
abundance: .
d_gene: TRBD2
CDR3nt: TGTGCCAGCAGCTCACTCGCGGGGGGGAGGGGCAATGAGCAGTTCTTC
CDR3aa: CASSSLAGGRGNEQFF

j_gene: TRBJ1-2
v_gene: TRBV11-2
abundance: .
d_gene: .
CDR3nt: TGTGCCAGCAGGGAGAAACCCGGACAGTACTATGGCTACACCTTC
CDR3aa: CASREKPGQYYGYTF

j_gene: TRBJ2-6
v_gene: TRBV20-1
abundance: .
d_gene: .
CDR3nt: TGCAGTGCTCGGGCCGGCTACTCTGGGGCCAACGTCCTGACTTTC
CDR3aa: CSARAGYSGANVLTF

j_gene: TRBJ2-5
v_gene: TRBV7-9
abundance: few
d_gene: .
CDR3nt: TGTGCCAGCAGCTCGTACAGCTCAGAGACCCAGTACTTC
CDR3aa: CASSSYSSETQYF

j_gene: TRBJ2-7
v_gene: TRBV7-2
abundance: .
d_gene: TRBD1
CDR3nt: TGTGCCAGCAGCTCCCGACAGGGCCGCTACGAGCAGTACTTC
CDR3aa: CASSSRQGRYEQYF

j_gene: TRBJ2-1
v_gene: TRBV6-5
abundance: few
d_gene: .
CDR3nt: TGTGCCAGCAGTGGGGAGACTAGATACAATGAGCAGTTCTTC
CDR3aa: CASSGETRYNEQFF

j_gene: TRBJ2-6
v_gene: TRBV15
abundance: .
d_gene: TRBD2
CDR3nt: TGTGCCACCAGCAAGGGAGGGATCTCTGGGGCCAACGTCCTGACTTTC
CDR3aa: CATSKGGISGANVLTF

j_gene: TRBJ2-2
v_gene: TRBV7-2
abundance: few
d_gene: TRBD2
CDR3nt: TGTGCCAGCAAAGGGACTAGCGGGGAAAACACCGGGGAGCTGTTTTTT
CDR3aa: CASKGTSGENTGELFF

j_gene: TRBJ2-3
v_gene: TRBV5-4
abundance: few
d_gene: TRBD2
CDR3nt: TGTGCCAGCAGCGGGTCGATAGCGGGGGGGACAGATACGCAGTATTTT
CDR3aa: CASSGSIAGGTDTQYF

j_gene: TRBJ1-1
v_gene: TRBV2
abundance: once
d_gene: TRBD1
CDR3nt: TGTGCCAGCAGAAGGGACAGGGGGGCGGTTGTGGAAGCTTTCTTT
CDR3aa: CASRRDRGAVVEAFF

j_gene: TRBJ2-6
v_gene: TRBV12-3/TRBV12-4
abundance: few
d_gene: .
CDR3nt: TGTGCCAGCAGTCGAAGCAGGGGCCTCGGGACGGGGGCCAACGTCCTGACTTTC
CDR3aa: CASSRSRGLGTGANVLTF

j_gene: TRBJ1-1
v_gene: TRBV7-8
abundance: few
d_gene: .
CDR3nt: TGTGCCAGCAGCTTAATGTCCACCACCGGCACTGAAGCTTTCTTT
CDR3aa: CASSLMSTTGTEAFF

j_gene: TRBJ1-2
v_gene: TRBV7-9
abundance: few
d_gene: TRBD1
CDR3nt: TGTGCCAGCAGCTCGGGGACAGGCGCCAACTATGGCTACACCTTC
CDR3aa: CASSSGTGANYGYTF

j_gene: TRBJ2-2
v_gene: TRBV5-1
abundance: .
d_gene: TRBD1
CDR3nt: TGCGCCAGCAGCCCCCAGGGACAGGGAACCGGGGAGCTGTTTTTT
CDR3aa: CASSPQGQGTGELFF

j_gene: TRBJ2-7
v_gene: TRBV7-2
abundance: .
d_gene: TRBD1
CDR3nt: TGTGCCAGCAGCTCCGGGACAGGGATCTACGAGCAGTACTTC
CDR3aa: CASSSGTGIYEQYF

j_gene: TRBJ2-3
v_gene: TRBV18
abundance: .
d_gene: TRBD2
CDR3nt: TGTGCCAGCTCACCACCGGGACTAGCGGGGATGGATTTT
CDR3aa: CASSPPGLAGMDF

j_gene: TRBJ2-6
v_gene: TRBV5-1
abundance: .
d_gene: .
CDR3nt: TGCGCCAGCAGCTTGGTGTTTATCCCGGTCTCTGGGGCCAACGTCCTGACTTTC
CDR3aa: CASSLVFIPVSGANVLTF

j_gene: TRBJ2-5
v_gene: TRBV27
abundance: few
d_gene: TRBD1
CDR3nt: TGTGCCAGCAGTCCCTACCTCCAGGGGGCGGAGACCCAGTACTTC
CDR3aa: CASSPYLQGAETQYF

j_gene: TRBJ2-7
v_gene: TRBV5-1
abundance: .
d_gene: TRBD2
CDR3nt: TGCGCCAGCAGCTTGACACCGGGACTAGCGGAGGAGCAGTACTTC
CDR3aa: CASSLTPGLAEEQYF

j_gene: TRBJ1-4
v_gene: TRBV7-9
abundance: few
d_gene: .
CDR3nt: TGTGCCAGCAGGACAGGAGGGAACGCTAATGAAAAACTGTTTTTT
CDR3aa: CASRTGGNANEKLFF

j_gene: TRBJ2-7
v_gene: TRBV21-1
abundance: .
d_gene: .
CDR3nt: TGTGCCAGCAGCAAAGCGACAGAAACATACTACGAGCAGTACTTC
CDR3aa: CASSKATETYYEQYF

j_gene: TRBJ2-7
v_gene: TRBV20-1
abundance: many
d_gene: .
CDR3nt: TGCAGTGCTAGAGATCCCCAGGGAATCGAGCAGTACTTC
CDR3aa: CSARDPQGIEQYF

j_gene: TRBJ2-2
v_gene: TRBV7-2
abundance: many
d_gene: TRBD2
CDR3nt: TGTGCCAGCAGAGTAGCGGGAGCGCGCGGGGAGCTGTTTTTT
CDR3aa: CASRVAGARGELFF

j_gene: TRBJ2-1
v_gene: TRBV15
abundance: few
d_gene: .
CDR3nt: TGTGCCACCAGCAGAGGACAGCCCTCCTACAATGAGCAGTTCTTC
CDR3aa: CATSRGQPSYNEQFF

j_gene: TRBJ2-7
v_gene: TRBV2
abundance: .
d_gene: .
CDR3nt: TGTGCCAGCAGTGCCCTCGGGGGGCGCGAGGACATTGGCTACGAGCAGTACTTC
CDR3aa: CASSALGGREDIGYEQYF

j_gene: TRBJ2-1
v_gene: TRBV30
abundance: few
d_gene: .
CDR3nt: TGTGCCTGGAGTGTAAACCAGCCCAATGAGCAGTTCTTC
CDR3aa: CAWSVNQPNEQFF

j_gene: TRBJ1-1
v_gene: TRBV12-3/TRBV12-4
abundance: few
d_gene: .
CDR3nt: TGTGCCAGCAGTTTTCGCCCGGGGAGGACTGAAGCTTTCTTT
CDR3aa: CASSFRPGRTEAFF

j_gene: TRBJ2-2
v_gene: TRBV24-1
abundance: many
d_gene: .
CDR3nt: TGTGCCACCAGTGACCTCAGGGGTACCGGGGAGCTGTTTTTT
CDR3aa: CATSDLRGTGELFF

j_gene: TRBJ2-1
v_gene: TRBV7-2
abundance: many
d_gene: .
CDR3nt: TGTGCCAGCAGCCCTCGACCAATATCCTACAATGAGCAGTTCTTC
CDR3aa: CASSPRPISYNEQFF

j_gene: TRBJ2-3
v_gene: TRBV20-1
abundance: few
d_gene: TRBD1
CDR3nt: TGCAGTGCTAGGGGACAGGTCAAGGATACGCAGTATTTT
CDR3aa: CSARGQVKDTQYF

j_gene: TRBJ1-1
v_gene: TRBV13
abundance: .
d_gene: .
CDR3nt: TGTGCCAGCAGCTTAGACAGGGACCAGAACACTGAAGCTTTCTTT
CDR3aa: CASSLDRDQNTEAFF

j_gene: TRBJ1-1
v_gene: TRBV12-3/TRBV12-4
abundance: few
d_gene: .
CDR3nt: TGTGCCAGCAGTTCCTCCGGGCCTCCTGAAGCTTTCTTT
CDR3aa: CASSSSGPPEAFF

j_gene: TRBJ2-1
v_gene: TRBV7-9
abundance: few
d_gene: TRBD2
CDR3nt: TGTGCCAGCAGCTCTCCGACTAGCGGGGACAATGAGCAGTTCTTC
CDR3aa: CASSSPTSGDNEQFF

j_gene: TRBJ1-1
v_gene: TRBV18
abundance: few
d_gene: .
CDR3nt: TGTGCCAGCTCACCACAGGTCTCCGAAGCTTTCTTT
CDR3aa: CASSPQVSEAFF

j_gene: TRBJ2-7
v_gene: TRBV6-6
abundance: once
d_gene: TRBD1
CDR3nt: TGTGCCATCTCCGGGACAGACTCCTACGAGCAGTACTTC
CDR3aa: CAISGTDSYEQYF

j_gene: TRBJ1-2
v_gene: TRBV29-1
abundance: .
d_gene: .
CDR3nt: TGCAGCGTTGAAACCCGGGCTCCTAACTATGGCTACACCTTC
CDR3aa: CSVETRAPNYGYTF